The subject of this entry is one TCR beta chain. Trimming shortened V by 2 bases and J by 2 bases, and 10 bases separated the two germline ends. The CDR3 covers 15 residues. Per germline, CDR1 LNHNV and CDR2 YYDKDF (reference sequence). The entry originates in a study of blood T cell repertoires in COVID-19. Looking at the study overall: Whether acute or convalescent, the COVID-19 samples came from the United States, Italy and Spain. Sources were T cells, B-cell-depleted T cells, or PBMCs; the material itself was cDNA or gDNA.

TCRdb's copy holds only in-frame clones and misses some; the assay was immunoSEQ multiplex PCR. Among more than 250,000 clones, around 86% were seen once, and the ten largest hold roughly 10%. This rearrangement joins TRBV15 to TRBJ1-5; the D gene is possibly TRBD1 (6 bases). The sequence came from a woman between 18 and 29 years old who had recovered from COVID-19. Sequenced sample: PBMCs or T cells enriched from blood (not recorded which). In nucleotides, the CDR3 is TGTGCCACCAGCAGATCAGGGGCCCGCAATCAGCCCCAGCATTTT. Protein sequence: CATSRSGARNQPQHF.